This section outlines one T cell receptor (beta chain) sequence together with its context. Its antigen is undetermined. This sample was included in a study of radiotherapy plus CTLA-4 blockade in lung cancer. As for the study in general: Of the patients, 18% showed objective responses and 31% attained disease control. Study-level points and caveats: The best predictor of response was reported to be early blood T cell clone dynamics, with interferon-beta. TCR clones from tumors expanded in blood after radiotherapy plus ipilimumab.

V was clipped by 1 base and J by 6 bases, with 6 bases between them. The CDR3 contains 12 residues. The germline CDR1 and CDR2 sequences are MNHNS and SASEGT. This table comes from immunoSEQ multiplex PCR, and its TCRdb copy is limited to in-frame clones, with some not included. The sample lists roughly 120,000 clones; roughly 86% were seen once. Chemo-refractory metastatic non-small-cell lung cancer patients underwent focal radiation alongside CTLA-4 blockade with ipilimumab. Here the sequenced sample was peripheral blood, taken from a patient treated with radiotherapy plus ipilimumab. V usage is TRBV6-1 and J usage is TRBJ1-2, with D hard to call. The receptor's source is a human donor with non-small cell lung cancer that progressed on radiotherapy plus ipilimumab. Some clones in this sample may be carry-over from other donors' samples. CDR3 nucleotides: TGTGCCAGCAGTGAAGTGGTGGATGGCTACACCTTC. This sequence encodes CASSEVVDGYTF.